This T cell receptor beta chain was identified during a study of T cell repertoires in cytomegalovirus infection (dated by TCRdb to about 2019). For the study in its entirety: The HLA type of each donor mattered for the analysis, because public TCR beta signatures pointed to carriage of CMV infection along with the matching HLA type. General findings and caveats noted by the study authors: In both this cohort and an independent approximately 350-donor cohort, the cumulative frequency of public TCR beta family members distinguished carriers of CMV infection plus the relevant HLA type. In the ex vivo response, HLA-C-restricted CMV-specific TCR beta clonotypes were dominant, and in two of eight donors the single most frequent clonotype came from this HLA-C-restricted group.

These reads were obtained on an Illumina HiSeq 1500. TCRdb reprocessing: public reads trimmed at Q25 with fastp, clones called with MiXCR, in-frame beta chains kept. Here each entry gathers all rows of one CDR3 protein and keeps the most common genes and DNA. The sample table holds about 180,000 distinct CDR3 sequences, of which about 18% were seen once. Jointly, the top ten make up approximately 25% of the sample. This clonotype was detected a few times. Its antigen remains unidentified. No base quality information exists; no much larger clone differs at one position. V is shortened by 0 bases, J by 0 bases, and the region joining them spans 6 bases. The germline V gene provides CDR1 MNHEY and CDR2 SVGAGI. The CDR3 numbers 15 residues from cysteine through phenylalanine. Only the CDR3 portion is preserved as DNA: 45 bases, with reading frame beginning at the first base.

The sequencing input was CD8+ T cells from PBMCs. The receptor was derived from a human donor in good health (CMV status not recorded). Some clones in this sample may be carry-over from other donors' samples. Here the chain combines TRBV6-5 and TRBJ2-1; no D segment can be confidently identified. The CDR3 corresponds to CASSYSGNSYNEQFF. The nucleotides are TGTGCCAGCAGTTACTCAGGGAACTCCTACAATGAGCAGTTCTTC.